These 18 T cell receptor beta chains were sequenced from one sample in a study of Ad26.COV2.S vaccination and SARS-CoV-2 variants. TCRdb's copy holds only in-frame clones and misses some; the assay was immunoSEQ multiplex PCR. The data show roughly 92,000 clones, roughly 84% seen once. The source material was peripheral blood, sampled after recovery from COVID-19. The receptors come from a human donor who had recovered from COVID-19.

The chain recombines TRBV27 with TRBJ1-2; D is possibly TRBD1 (5 bases). With 6 bases removed from V and 2 bases from J, the gap between germline ends came to 13 bases. The germline V gene encodes CDR1 MNHEY and CDR2 SMNVEV (reference sequence). The CDR3 is 14 amino acids. In DNA form, the CDR3 reads TGTGCCAGCAGAGGTAGGGACGCAAACTATGGCTACACCTTC. It is translated as CASRGRDANYGYTF.

This clone showed up many times. V gene TRBV5-4 combines with J gene TRBJ2-2; D is uncertain. CDR1 SGHNT and CDR2 YYREEE come from the germline V gene (reference sequence). The CDR3 sequence is 14 residues long. V lost 4 bases, J lost 4 bases, and 11 bases lay in between. The CDR3 nucleotides read TGTGCCAGCAGCGCACTACTTAGCACCGGGGAGCTGTTTTTT. Protein sequence: CASSALLSTGELFF.

The chain recombines TRBV18 with TRBJ2-2, with 7 nucleotides matching TRBD2. Germline CDR1 and CDR2: KGHSH and LQKENI. The V segment lost 2 bases and the J segment 4 bases; nucleotides outside the gene matches: 4. CDR3 length: 15 amino acids. CDR3 amino acids: CASSPNGGSTGELFF. The DNA of the CDR3 is TGTGCCAGCTCACCAAACGGGGGGAGCACCGGGGAGCTGTTTTTT.

The chain links TRBV29-1 to TRBJ2-7; no firm D call. Per germline, CDR1 SQVTM and CDR2 ANQGSEA. V gave up 3 bases and J gave up 3 bases, with 9 bases separating them. CDR3 size: 12 residues. The CDR3 reads CSVDLNGYEQYF. The CDR3 region has the DNA TGCAGCGTTGATCTCAACGGCTACGAGCAGTACTTC.

The rearrangement uses TRBV25-1 and TRBJ2-7; D is tentatively TRBD1 or TRBD2 (5 bases each). Germline assignment: CDR1 MGHDK and CDR2 SYGVNS. V was clipped by 0 bases and J by 5 bases, with 23 bases between them. This CDR3 is 18 amino acids long. CDR3 region: CASSEYGPGTPNWDEQYF. In nucleotides, the CDR3 is TGTGCCAGCAGTGAATATGGCCCCGGGACCCCGAATTGGGACGAGCAGTACTTC.

The chain joins TRBV6-5 to TRBJ1-2; D unclear. The CDR3 is 13 residues long. Germline CDR1 is MNHEY and CDR2 is SVGAGI. Trimming pared 5 bases from V and 7 bases from J, leaving 14 bases between. This CDR3 is CASSPEHYSGYTF. The CDR3 nucleotides are TGTGCCAGCAGTCCCGAACATTACAGTGGCTACACCTTC.

Only one count was recorded for this clone. The rearrangement links TRBV9 to TRBJ2-7, with TRBD2 matching over 7 bases. Germline V gene sequence: CDR1 SGDLS, CDR2 YYNGEE. J was trimmed by 7 bases and V by 0 bases; bases with no gene match: 7. There are 14 residues in the CDR3. The CDR3 loop reads CASSVGAGAGEQYF. The CDR3 DNA reads as TGTGCCAGCAGCGTAGGGGCGGGAGCGGGTGAGCAGTACTTC.

The V call is TRBV7-3, the J call TRBJ2-3; 8 nucleotides match TRBD2. The germline V gene has CDR1 SGHTA and CDR2 FQGTGA. The CDR3 runs to 15 residues. J lost 8 bases, V lost 5 bases, and 12 bases had no gene match. CDR3 protein: CASSPNGGAGGTQYF. For the CDR3, the DNA is TGTGCCAGCAGCCCCAACGGGGGGGCGGGCGGTACGCAGTATTTT.

This clone is a singleton in its sample. V is TRBV13 and J is TRBJ1-1; no clear D gene. The CDR3 is 15 residues long. Trimming cost V 6 bases and J 3 bases, with 17 bases left between them. CDR1 and CDR2 from the germline V gene are PRHDT and FYEKMQ (reference sequence). CDR3 bases: TGTGCCAGCAGTCCCTTTGCGGGGTGGGACACTGAAGCTTTCTTT. Translated: CASSPFAGWDTEAFF.

J is TRBJ1-4 and V is TRBV19; D gene ambiguous. Trimming took off 8 bases at V and 4 bases at J, with 11 bases between the two ends. Germline loops: CDR1 LNHDA, CDR2 SQIVND (reference sequence). This CDR3 is 13 amino acids long. The CDR3 loop reads CASRRSHNEKLFF. Here the CDR3 DNA reads TGTGCCAGTCGTCGGAGCCATAATGAAAAACTGTTTTTT.

The chain employs TRBV2 and TRBJ2-2; D gene unclear. Germline assignment: CDR1 SNHLY and CDR2 FYNNEI. There are 18 residues in the CDR3. Trimming removed 2 bases from V and 2 bases from J, with 18 bases in between. The CDR3 DNA reads TGTGCCAGCAGTGAACATGGGGAACTGAGTATTAACACCGGGGAGCTGTTTTTT. It is translated as CASSEHGELSINTGELFF. Based on the CDR3 plus reference TRBV2 and TRBJ2-2, the full variable domain is EPEVTQTPSHQVTQMGQEVILRCVPISNHLYFYWYRQILGQKVEFLVSFYNNEISEKSEIFDDQFSVERPDGSNFTLKIRSTKLEDSAMYFCASSEHGELSINTGELFFGEGSRLTVL.

The rearrangement joins TRBV24-1 to TRBJ1-2; D possibly corresponds to TRBD1 (5 bases). Germline CDR1 KGHDR, CDR2 SFDVKD. Trimming removed 3 bases from V and 4 bases from J, with 8 bases in between. The CDR3 has 13 residues. The CDR3 spells CATSDGGFYGYTF. CDR3 DNA: TGTGCCACCAGTGATGGGGGATTCTATGGCTACACCTTC.

The genes are TRBV4-2 and TRBJ2-3; D is uncertain. This CDR3 comprises 16 residues. The V and J ends lost 0 bases and 1 base respectively, with 11 bases between them. In germline, CDR1 is LGHNA, CDR2 YNFKEQ. The CDR3 is CASSQESLPRTDTQYF. CDR3 sequence (DNA): TGTGCCAGCAGCCAAGAGTCACTCCCCCGCACAGATACGCAGTATTTT.

J is TRBJ1-4 and V is TRBV23-1; no clear D. TRBV23-1 carries the ORF label, with uncertain function. Trimming shortened V by 2 bases and J by 8 bases, and 18 bases separated the two germline ends. The CDR3 sequence is 16 residues long. CDR3 residues: CASSQNGGPVGEKLFF. CDR3 in DNA: TGCGCCAGCAGTCAAAATGGAGGCCCAGTGGGCGAAAAACTGTTTTTT.

This clone was seen only a few times. This chain connects TRBV11-3 to TRBJ2-5; 7 nucleotides match TRBD1. The CDR3 is made up of 14 amino acids. Germline V gene lookup returns CDR1 SGHNT and CDR2 YENEEA. V was pared by 2 bases and J by 5 bases, with 5 bases of the junction left unmatched. The CDR3 DNA is TGTGCCAGCAGCTTAAACAGGGGCAGCGAGACCCAGTACTTC. This translates into CASSLNRGSETQYF.

The gene calls are TRBV4-3 and TRBJ2-7; 10 bases match TRBD1. CDR1 and CDR2 (germline): LGHNA, YSLEER. The CDR3 has 17 amino acids. V was clipped by 0 bases and J by 0 bases; unmatched bases: 5. The CDR3 loop is CASSQDLGTGVSYEQYF. The CDR3 coding sequence is TGCGCCAGCAGCCAAGATCTTGGGACAGGGGTCTCCTACGAGCAGTACTTC.

A word on this clone: The sample contains more than one DNA sequence encoding this CDR3. The CDR3 DNA is TGCAGCGTCTCCGACCGAGCCTACGAGCAGTACTTC. As protein: CSVSDRAYEQYF. The J gene is TRBJ2-7, the V gene TRBV29-1; the D is unclear. From germline, CDR1 is SQVTM and CDR2 ANQGSEA. V was shortened by 6 bases and J by 2 bases, with 11 bases between the two germline ends. CDR3 length equals 12 residues.

The rearrangement links TRBV7-6 to TRBJ2-7, with D uncertain. In germline, CDR1 is SGHVS, CDR2 FNYEAQ. Trimming took 1 base from V and 1 from J, leaving 8 bases between them. The CDR3 is made up of 14 amino acids. CDR3 amino acids: CASSLEPLSYEQYF. The DNA of the CDR3 is TGTGCCAGCAGCTTAGAACCTCTTTCCTACGAGCAGTACTTC.